This T cell receptor beta chain originates from a study of cytomegalovirus exposure and HLA in healthy donors. CDR1 MNHEY and CDR2 SMNVEV come from the germline V gene (reference sequence). V was trimmed by 0 bases and J by 5 bases, leaving 14 bases between them. There are 16 residues in the CDR3. The PCR used 60 Vbeta and 13 Jbeta primers. TCRdb keeps only in-frame clones here, not all; method: immunoSEQ multiplex PCR. The sample holds 150,000 to 200,000 clones, roughly 88% seen once. The sequence came from a young man in good health and CMV-seropositive. V and J are TRBV27 and TRBJ2-1; no clear D gene. Input material: PBMCs. CDR3 DNA: TGTGCCAGCAGTTTATCGTTAGCCATTGATAACAATGAGCAGTTCTTC. Translated: CASSLSLAIDNNEQFF.